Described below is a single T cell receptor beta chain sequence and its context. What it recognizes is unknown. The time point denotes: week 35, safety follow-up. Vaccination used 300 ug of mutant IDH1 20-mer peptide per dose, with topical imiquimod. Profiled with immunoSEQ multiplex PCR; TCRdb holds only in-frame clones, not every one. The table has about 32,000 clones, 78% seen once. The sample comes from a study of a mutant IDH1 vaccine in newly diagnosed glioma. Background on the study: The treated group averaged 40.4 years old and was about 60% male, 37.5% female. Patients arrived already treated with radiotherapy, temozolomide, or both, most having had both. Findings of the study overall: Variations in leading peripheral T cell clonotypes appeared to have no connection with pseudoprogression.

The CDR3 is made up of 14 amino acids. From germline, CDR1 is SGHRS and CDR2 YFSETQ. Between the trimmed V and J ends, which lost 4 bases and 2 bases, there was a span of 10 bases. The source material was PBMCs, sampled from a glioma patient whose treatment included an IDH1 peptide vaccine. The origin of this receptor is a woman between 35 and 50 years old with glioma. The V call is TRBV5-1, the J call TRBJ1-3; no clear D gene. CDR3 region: CASSPAVPGNTIYF. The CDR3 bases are TGCGCCAGCAGCCCAGCGGTGCCTGGAAACACCATATATTTT.